This T cell receptor beta chain stems from a study of T cells in Graves' hyperthyroidism and ophthalmopathy. This clonotype has more than one count but fewer than ten. What it binds is unknown. Study results and caveats: By a 13 V-J model, ophthalmopathy was set apart from stable hyperthyroidism. For ophthalmopathy, model prediction preceded onset by a median 6.5 months.

Looked up from germline, CDR1 is ENHRY and CDR2 is SYGVKD. Between the trimmed V and J ends, which lost 9 bases and 3 bases, there was a span of 11 bases. The CDR3 runs to 12 residues. Hyperthyroidism, newly diagnosed and lasting under 2 months, affected patients aged 18 to 65. Each diagnosis drew on symptoms, thyroxine, TRAb, thyroid ultrasound and orbital computed tomography findings. The investigators amplified TCR beta CDR3 regions from RNA transcripts. The primer set for the first-round RT-PCR of the TCR CDR3 was HTBI. TCRdb re-analysed the multiplex PCR reads in MiXCR, keeping a single row per CDR3 protein. The data show roughly 510,000 distinct CDR3 sequences, more than 20% seen once.

Material: blood. The V call is TRBV10-3, the J call TRBJ1-2; no firm D call. The sequence came from a man between 18 and 35 years old with Graves' hyperthyroidism. CDR3 nucleotides: TGTGCCATTAAGACAACCGACTATGGCTACACCTTC. Protein sequence: CAIKTTDYGYTF.